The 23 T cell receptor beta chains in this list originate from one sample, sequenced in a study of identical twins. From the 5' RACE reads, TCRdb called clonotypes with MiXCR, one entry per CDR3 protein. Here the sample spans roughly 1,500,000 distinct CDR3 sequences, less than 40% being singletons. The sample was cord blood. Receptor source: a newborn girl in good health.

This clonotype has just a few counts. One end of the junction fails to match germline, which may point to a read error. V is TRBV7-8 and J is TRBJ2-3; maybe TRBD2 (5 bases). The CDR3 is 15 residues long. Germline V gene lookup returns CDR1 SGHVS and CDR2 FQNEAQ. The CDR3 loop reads CASSLSRPSKDTQYF. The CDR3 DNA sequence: TGTGCCAGCAGCTTAAGCCGCCCTAGCAAAGATACGCAGTATTTT.

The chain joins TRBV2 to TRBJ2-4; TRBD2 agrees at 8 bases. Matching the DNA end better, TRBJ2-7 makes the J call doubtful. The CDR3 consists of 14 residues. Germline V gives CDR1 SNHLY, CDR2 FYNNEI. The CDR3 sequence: CASRSVGLDGEQYF. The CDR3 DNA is TGTGCCAGCAGGTCGGTGGGACTAGATGGCGAGCAGTACTTC.

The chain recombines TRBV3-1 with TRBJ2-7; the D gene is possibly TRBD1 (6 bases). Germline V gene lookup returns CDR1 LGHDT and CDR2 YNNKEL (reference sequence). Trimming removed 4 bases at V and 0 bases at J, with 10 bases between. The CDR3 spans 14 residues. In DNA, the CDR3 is TGTGCCAGCAGCCGAAGGGACACCTCCTACGAGCAGTACTTC. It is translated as CASSRRDTSYEQYF.

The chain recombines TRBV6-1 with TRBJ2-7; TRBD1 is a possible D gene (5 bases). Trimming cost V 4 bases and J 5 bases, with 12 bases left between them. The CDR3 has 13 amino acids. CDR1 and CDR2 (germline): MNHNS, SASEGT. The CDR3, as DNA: TGTGCCAGCAGTGTCGGACATGCTGACGAGCAGTACTTC. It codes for CASSVGHADEQYF.

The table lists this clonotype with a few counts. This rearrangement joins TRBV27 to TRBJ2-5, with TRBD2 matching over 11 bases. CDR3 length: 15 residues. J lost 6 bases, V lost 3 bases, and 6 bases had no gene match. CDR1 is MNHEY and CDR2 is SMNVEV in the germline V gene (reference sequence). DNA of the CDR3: TGTGCCAGCAGTTTGTTAGCGGGAGGGCCAAAGACCCAGTACTTC. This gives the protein CASSLLAGGPKTQYF.

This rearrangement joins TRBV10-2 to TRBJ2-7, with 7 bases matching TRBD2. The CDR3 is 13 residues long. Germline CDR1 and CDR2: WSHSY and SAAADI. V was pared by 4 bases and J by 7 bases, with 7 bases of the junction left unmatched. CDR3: CASSVGGGSEQYF. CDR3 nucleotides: TGCGCCAGCAGTGTCGGCGGGGGTTCTGAGCAGTACTTC.

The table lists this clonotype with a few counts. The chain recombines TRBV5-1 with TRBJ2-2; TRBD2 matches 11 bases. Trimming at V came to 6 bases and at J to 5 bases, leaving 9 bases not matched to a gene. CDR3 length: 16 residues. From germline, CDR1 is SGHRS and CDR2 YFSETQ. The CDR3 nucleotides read TGCGCCAGCACCCTACCCCTAGCGGGGGGTACCGGGGAGCTGTTTTTT. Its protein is CASTLPLAGGTGELFF.

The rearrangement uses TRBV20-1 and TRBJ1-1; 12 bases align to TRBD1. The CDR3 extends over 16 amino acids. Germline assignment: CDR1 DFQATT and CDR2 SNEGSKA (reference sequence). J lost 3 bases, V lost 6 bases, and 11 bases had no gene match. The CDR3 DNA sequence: TGCAGTGCAGCTACCGGGACAGGGGGCTCCGACACTGAAGCTTTCTTT. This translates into CSAATGTGGSDTEAFF.

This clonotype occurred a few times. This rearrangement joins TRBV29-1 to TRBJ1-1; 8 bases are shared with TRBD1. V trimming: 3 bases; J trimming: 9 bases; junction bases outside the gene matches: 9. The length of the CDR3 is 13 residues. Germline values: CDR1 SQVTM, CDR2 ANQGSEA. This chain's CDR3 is CSVEDRADRKAFF. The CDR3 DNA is TGCAGCGTTGAGGACAGGGCGGACCGGAAAGCTTTCTTT.

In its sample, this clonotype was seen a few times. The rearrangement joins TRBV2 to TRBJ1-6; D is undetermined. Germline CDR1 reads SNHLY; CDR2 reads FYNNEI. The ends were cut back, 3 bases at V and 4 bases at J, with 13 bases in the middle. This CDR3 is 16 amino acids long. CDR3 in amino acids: CASSDMAKRYNSPLHF. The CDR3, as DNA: TGTGCCAGCAGTGACATGGCAAAGCGGTATAATTCACCCCTCCACTTT.

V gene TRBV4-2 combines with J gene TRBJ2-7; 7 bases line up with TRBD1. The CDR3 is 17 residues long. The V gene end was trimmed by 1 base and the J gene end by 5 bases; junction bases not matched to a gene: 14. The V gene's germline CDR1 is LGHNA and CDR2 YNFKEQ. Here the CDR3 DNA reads TGTGCCAGCAGCCAAGCCAACAGGGGTTACCCCCCTGACGAGCAGTACTTC. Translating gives CASSQANRGYPPDEQYF.

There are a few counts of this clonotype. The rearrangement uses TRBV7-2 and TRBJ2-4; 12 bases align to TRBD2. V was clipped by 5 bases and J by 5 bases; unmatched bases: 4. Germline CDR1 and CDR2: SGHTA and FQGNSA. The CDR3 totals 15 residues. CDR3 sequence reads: CASSKLAGGQNIQYF. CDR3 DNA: TGTGCCAGCAGCAAACTAGCGGGGGGCCAAAACATTCAGTACTTC.

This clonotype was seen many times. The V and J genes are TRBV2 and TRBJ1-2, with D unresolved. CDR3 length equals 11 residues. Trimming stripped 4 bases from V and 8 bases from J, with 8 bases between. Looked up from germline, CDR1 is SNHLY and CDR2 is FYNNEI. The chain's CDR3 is CASSVSQGYTF. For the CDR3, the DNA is TGTGCCAGCAGTGTATCTCAGGGCTACACCTTC.

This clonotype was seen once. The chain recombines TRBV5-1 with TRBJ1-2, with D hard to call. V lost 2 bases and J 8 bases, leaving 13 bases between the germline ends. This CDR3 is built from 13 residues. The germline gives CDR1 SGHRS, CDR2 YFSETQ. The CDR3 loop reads CASSLDLHKGYTF. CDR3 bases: TGCGCCAGCAGCTTAGACCTTCATAAAGGCTACACCTTC. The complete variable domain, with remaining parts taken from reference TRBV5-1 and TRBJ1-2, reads KAGVTQTPRYLIKTRGQQVTLSCSPISGHRSVSWYQQTPGQGLQFLFEYFSETQRNKGNFPGRFSGRQFSNSRSEMNVSTLELGDSALYLCASSLDLHKGYTFGSGTRLTVV.

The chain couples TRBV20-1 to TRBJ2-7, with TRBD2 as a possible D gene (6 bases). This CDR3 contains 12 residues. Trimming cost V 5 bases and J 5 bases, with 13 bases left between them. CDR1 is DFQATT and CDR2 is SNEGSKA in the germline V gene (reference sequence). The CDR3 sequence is CSAYGSGDEQYF. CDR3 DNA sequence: TGCAGTGCTTACGGGAGTGGGGACGAGCAGTACTTC.

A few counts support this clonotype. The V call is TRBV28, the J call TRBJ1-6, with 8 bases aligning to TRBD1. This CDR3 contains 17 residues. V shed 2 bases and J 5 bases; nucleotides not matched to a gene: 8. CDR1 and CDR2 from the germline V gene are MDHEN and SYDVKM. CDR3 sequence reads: CASSLGAGGSNNSPLHF. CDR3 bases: TGTGCCAGCAGTTTAGGGGCAGGGGGCTCGAATAATTCACCCCTCCACTTT.

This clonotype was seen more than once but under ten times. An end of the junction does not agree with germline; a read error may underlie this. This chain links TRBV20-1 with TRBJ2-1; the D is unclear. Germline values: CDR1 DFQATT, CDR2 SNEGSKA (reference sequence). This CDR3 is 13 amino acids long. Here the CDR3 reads CGASFGAYNEQFF. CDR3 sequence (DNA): TGCGGTGCTAGTTTTGGGGCCTACAATGAGCAGTTCTTC.

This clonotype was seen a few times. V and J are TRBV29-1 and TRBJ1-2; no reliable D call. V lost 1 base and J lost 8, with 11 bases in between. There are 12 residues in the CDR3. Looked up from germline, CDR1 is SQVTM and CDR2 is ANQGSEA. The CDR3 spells CSVEAHLGGYTF. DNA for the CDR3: TGCAGCGTTGAAGCCCATCTTGGGGGCTACACCTTC. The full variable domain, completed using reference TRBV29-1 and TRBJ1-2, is SAVISQKPSRDICQRGTSLTIQCQVDSQVTMMFWYRQQPGQSLTLIATANQGSEATYESGFVIDKFPISRPNLTFSTLTVSNMSPEDSSIYLCSVEAHLGGYTFGSGTRLTVV.

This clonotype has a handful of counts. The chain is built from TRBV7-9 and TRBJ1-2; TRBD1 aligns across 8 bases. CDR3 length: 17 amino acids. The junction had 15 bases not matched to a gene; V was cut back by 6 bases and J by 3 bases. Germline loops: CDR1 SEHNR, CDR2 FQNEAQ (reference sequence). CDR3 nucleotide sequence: TGTGCCAGCAGACAGCATCCTGCGGGACAGGTGTACTATGGCTACACCTTC. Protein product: CASRQHPAGQVYYGYTF.

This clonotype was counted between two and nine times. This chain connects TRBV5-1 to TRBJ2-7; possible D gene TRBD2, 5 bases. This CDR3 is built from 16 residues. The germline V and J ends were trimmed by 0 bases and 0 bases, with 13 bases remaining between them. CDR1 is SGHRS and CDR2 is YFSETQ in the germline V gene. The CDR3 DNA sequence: TGCGCCAGCAGCTTGGTTAACGCTGGAGGCTCCTACGAGCAGTACTTC. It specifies CASSLVNAGGSYEQYF.

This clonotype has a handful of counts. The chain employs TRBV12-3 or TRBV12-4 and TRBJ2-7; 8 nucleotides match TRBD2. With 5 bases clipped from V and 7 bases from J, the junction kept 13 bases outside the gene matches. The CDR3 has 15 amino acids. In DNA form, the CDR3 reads TGTGCCAGCAGTCTCGGGACTAGAGGAGGATGGGAGCAGTACTTC. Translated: CASSLGTRGGWEQYF.

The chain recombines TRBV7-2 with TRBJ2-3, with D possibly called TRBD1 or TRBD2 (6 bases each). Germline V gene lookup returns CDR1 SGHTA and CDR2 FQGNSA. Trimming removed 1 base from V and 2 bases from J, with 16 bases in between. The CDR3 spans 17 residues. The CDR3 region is CASSLVPRGPYTDTQYF. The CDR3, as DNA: TGTGCCAGCAGCTTAGTTCCCCGGGGGCCCTACACAGATACGCAGTATTTT.

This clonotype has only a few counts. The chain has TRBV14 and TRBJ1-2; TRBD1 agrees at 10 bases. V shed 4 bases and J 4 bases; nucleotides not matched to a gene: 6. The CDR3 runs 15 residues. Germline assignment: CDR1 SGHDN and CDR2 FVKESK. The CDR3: CASSLGQGGIYGYTF. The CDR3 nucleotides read TGTGCCAGCAGCCTCGGACAGGGGGGGATCTATGGCTACACCTTC.